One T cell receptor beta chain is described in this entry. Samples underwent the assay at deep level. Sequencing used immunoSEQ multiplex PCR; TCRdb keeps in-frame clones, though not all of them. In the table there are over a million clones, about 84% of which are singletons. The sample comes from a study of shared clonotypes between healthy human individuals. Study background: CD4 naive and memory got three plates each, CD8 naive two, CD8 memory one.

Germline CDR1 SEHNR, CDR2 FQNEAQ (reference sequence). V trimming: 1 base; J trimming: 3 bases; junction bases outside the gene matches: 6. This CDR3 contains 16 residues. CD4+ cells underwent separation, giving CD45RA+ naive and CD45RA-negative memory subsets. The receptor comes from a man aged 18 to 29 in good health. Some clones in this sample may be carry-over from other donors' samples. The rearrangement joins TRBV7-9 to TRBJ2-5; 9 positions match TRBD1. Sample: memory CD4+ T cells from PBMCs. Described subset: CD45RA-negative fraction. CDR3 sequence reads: CASSLEPGQGEETQYF. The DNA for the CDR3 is TGTGCCAGCAGCTTAGAACCGGGACAGGGAGAAGAGACCCAGTACTTC.